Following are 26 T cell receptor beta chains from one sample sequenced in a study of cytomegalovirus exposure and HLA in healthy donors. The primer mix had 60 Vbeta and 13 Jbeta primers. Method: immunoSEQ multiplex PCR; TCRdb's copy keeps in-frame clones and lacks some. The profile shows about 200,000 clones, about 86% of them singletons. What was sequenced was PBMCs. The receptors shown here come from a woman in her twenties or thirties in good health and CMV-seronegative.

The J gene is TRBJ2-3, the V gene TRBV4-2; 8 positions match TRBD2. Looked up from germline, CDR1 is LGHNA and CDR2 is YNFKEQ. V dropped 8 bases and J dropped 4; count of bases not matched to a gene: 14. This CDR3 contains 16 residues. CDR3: CASASPGAGGSDTQYF. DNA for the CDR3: TGTGCCAGCGCCTCACCAGGGGCGGGAGGATCAGATACGCAGTATTTT.

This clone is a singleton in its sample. CDR3 coding DNA: TGTGCCAGCAGATGGGGCGGAGAGACCCAGTACTTC. It yields the protein CASRWGGETQYF. The V and J genes are TRBV11-2 and TRBJ2-5, with D possibly matching TRBD1 (5 bases). Trimming took off 6 bases at V and 4 bases at J, with 9 bases between the two ends. Germline V gene sequence: CDR1 SGHAT, CDR2 FQNNGV. The CDR3 contains 12 residues.

In nucleotides, the CDR3 is TGTGCCAGTAGTCCCCAGCGGGGTTACAATGAGCAGTTCTTC. Its translation is CASSPQRGYNEQFF. V gene TRBV19 combines with J gene TRBJ2-1; 7 nucleotides match TRBD2. The V segment lost 5 bases and the J segment 4 bases; nucleotides outside the gene matches: 5. The CDR3 length is 14 residues. CDR1 is LNHDA, CDR2 SQIVND, per germline (reference sequence).

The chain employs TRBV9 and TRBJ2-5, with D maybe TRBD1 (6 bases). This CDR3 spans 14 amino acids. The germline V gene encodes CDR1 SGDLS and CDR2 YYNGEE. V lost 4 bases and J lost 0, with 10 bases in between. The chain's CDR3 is CASSLQGNQETQYF. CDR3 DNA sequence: TGTGCCAGCAGCCTACAGGGAAACCAAGAGACCCAGTACTTC. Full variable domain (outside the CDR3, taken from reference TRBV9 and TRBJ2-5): DSGVTQTPKHLITATGQRVTLRCSPRSGDLSVYWYQQSLDQGLQFLIQYYNGEERAKGNILERFSAQQFPDLHSELNLSSLELGDSALYFCASSLQGNQETQYFGPGTRLLVL.

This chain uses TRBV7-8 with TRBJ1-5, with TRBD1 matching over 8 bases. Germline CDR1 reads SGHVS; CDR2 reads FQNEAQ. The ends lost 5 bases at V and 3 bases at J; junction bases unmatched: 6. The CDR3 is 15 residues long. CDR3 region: CASSPQTGDNQPQHF. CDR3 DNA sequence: TGTGCCAGCAGCCCGCAGACAGGGGACAATCAGCCCCAGCATTTT. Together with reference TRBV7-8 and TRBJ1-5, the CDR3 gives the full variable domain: GAGVSQSPRYKVAKRGQDVALRCDPISGHVSLFWYQQALGQGPEFLTYFQNEAQLDKSGLPSDRFFAERPEGSVSTLKIQRTQQEDSAVYLCASSPQTGDNQPQHFGDGTRLSIL.

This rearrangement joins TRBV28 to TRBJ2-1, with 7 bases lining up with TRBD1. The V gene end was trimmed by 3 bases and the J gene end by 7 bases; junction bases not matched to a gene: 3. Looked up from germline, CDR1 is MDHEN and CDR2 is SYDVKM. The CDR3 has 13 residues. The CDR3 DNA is TGTGCCAGCAGTTTCGCGACAGGGAATGAGCAGTTCTTC. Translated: CASSFATGNEQFF.

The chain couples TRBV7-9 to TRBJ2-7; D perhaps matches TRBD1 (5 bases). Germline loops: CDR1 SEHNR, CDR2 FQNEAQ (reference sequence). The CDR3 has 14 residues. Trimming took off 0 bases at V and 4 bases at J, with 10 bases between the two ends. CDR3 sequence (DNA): TGTGCCAGCAGCTTAGCCAGCCCAGGGTACGAGCAGTACTTC. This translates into CASSLASPGYEQYF.

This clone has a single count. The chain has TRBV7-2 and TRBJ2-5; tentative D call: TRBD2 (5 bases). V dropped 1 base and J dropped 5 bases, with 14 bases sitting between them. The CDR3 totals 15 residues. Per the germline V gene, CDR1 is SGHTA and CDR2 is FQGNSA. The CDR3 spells CASSLGQDPGETQYF. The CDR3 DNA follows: TGTGCCAGCAGCTTAGGCCAGGACCCGGGGGAGACCCAGTACTTC.

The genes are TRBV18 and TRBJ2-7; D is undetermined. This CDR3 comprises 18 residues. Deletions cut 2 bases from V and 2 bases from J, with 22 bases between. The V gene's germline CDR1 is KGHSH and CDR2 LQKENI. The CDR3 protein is CASSPKVSTVLWPYEQYF. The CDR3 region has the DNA TGTGCCAGCTCACCAAAAGTGTCTACAGTCCTATGGCCCTACGAGCAGTACTTC. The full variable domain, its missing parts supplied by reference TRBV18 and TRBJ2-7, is NAGVMQNPRHLVRRRGQEARLRCSPMKGHSHVYWYRQLPEEGLKFMVYLQKENIIDESGMPKERFSAEFPKEGPSILRIQQVVRGDSAAYFCASSPKVSTVLWPYEQYFGPGTRLTVT.

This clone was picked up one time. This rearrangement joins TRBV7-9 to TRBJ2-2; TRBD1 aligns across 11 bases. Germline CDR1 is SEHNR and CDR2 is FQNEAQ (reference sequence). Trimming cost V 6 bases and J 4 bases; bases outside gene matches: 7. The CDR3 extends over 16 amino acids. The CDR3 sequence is CASSSMDRGRTGELFF. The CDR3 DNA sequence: TGTGCCAGCAGTTCAATGGACAGGGGGCGCACCGGGGAGCTGTTTTTT.

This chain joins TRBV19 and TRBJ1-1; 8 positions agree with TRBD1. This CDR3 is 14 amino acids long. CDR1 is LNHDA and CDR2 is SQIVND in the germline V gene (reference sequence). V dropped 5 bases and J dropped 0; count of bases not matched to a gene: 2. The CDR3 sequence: CASSYRGMNTEAFF. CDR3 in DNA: TGTGCCAGTAGTTACAGGGGGATGAACACTGAAGCTTTCTTT.

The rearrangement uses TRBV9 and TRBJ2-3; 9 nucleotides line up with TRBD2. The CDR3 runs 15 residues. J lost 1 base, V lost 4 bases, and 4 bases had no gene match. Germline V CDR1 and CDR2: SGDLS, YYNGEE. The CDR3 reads CASSMRGGRTDTQYF. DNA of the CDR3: TGTGCCAGCAGCATGCGGGGGGGCCGCACAGATACGCAGTATTTT.

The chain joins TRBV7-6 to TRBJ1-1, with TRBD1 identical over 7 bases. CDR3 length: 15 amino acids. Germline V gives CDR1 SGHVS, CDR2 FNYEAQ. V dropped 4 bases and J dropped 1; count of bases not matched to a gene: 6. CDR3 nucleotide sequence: TGTGCCAGCAGCTACCTCGGGACAGAGAACACTGAAGCTTTCTTT. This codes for CASSYLGTENTEAFF.

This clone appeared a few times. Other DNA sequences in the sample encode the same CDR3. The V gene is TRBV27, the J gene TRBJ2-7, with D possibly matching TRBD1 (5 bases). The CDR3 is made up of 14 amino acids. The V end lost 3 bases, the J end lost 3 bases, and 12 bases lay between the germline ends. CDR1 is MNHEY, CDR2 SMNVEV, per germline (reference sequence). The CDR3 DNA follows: TGTGCCAGCAGTTTGAAGGGGATAGGCTACGAGCAGTACTTC. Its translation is CASSLKGIGYEQYF.

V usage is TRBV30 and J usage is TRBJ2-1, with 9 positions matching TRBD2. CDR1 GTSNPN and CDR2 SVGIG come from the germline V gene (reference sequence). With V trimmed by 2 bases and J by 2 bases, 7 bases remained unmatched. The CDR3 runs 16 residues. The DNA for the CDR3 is TGTGCCTGGAGTCCCCTGTGGACTAGCGCCTACAATGAGCAGTTCTTC. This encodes CAWSPLWTSAYNEQFF.

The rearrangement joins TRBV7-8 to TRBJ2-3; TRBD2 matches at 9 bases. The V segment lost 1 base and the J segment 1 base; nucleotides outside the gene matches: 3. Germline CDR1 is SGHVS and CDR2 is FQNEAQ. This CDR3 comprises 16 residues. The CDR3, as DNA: TGTGCCAGCAGCTTAGGCCCTAGCGGGGGCACAGATACGCAGTATTTT. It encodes CASSLGPSGGTDTQYF.

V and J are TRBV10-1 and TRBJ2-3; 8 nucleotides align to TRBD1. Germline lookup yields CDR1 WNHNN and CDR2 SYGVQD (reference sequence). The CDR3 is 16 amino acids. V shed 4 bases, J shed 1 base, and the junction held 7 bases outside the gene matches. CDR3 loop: CASSARDRPCTDTQYF. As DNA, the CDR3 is TGCGCCAGCAGTGCCCGGGACAGGCCATGCACAGATACGCAGTATTTT.

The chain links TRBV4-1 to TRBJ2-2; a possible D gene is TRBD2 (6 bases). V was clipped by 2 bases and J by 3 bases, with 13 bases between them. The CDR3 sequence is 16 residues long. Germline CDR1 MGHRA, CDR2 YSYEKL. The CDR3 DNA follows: TGCGCCAGCAGCCAAAAGGCCGGCGGGGACACCGGGGAGCTGTTTTTT. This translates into CASSQKAGGDTGELFF.

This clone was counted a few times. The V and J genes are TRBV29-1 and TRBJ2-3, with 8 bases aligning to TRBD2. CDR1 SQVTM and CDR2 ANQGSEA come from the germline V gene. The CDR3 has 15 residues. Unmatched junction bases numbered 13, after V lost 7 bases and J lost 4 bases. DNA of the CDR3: TGCAGCGCCCGAAAGGGGACGGGAGGGGCAGATACGCAGTATTTT. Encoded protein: CSARKGTGGADTQYF.

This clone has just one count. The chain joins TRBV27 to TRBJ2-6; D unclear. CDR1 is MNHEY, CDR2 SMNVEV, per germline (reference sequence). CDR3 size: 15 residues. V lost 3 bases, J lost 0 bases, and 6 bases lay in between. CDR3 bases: TGTGCCAGCAGTTTCTTTAGCTCTGGGGCCAACGTCCTGACTTTC. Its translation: CASSFFSSGANVLTF.

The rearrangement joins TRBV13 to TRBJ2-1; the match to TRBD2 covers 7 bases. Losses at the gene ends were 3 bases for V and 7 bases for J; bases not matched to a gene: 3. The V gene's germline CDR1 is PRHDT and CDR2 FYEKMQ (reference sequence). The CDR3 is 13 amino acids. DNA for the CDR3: TGTGCCAGCAGCTTGATCGGGGGGAATGAGCAGTTCTTC. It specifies CASSLIGGNEQFF. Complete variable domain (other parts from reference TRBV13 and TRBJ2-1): AAGVIQSPRHLIKEKRETATLKCYPIPRHDTVYWYQQGPGQDPQFLISFYEKMQSDKGSIPDRFSAQQFSDYHSELNMSSLELGDSALYFCASSLIGGNEQFFGPGTRLTVL.

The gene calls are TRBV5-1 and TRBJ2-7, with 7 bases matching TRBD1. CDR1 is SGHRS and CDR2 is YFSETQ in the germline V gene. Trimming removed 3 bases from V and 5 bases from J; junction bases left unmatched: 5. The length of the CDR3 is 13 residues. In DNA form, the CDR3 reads TGCGCCAGCAGCTCCAACAGGGGAAACGAGCAGTACTTC. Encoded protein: CASSSNRGNEQYF.

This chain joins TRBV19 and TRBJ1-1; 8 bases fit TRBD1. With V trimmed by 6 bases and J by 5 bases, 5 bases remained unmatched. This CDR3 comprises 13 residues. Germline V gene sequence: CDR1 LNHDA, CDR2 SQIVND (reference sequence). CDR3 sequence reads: CASSEQGGTEAFF. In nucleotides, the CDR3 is TGTGCCAGTAGCGAACAGGGGGGGACTGAAGCTTTCTTT.

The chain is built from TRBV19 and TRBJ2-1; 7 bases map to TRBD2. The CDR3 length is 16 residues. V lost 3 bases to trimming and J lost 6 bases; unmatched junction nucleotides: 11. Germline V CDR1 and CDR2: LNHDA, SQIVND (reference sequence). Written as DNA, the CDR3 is TGTGCCAGTAGTATCCCCCTAGCGGCGGGCCCCAATGAGCAGTTCTTC. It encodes CASSIPLAAGPNEQFF.

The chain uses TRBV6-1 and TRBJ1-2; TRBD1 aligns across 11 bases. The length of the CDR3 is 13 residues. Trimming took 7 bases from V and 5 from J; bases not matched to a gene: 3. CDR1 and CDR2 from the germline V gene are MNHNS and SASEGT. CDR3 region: CASTRDRGYGYTF. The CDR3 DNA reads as TGTGCCAGCACCCGGGACAGGGGGTATGGCTACACCTTC.

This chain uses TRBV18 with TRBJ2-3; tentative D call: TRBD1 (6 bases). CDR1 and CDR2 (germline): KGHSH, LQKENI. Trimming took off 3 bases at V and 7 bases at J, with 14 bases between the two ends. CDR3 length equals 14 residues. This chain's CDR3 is CASSPQGQRHTQYF. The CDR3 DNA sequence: TGTGCCAGCTCACCCCAGGGGCAACGGCATACGCAGTATTTT. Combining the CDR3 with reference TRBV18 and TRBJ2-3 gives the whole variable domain NAGVMQNPRHLVRRRGQEARLRCSPMKGHSHVYWYRQLPEEGLKFMVYLQKENIIDESGMPKERFSAEFPKEGPSILRIQQVVRGDSAAYFCASSPQGQRHTQYFGPGTRLTVL.